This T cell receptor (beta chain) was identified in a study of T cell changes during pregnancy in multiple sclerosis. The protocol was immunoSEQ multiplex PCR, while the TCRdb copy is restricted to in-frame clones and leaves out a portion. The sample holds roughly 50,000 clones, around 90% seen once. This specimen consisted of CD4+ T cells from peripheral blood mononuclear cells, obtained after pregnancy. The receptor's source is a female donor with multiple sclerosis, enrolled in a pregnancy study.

As DNA, the CDR3 is TGTGCCAGCAGCTTAGCCACAGGGCGAGGTGGCTATGGCTACACCTTC. It yields the protein CASSLATGRGGYGYTF. The gene calls are TRBV7-9 and TRBJ1-2; TRBD1 is a possible D gene (6 bases). Trimming removed 0 bases at V and 4 bases at J, with 15 bases between. Germline values: CDR1 SEHNR, CDR2 FQNEAQ (reference sequence). The CDR3 is 16 amino acids.